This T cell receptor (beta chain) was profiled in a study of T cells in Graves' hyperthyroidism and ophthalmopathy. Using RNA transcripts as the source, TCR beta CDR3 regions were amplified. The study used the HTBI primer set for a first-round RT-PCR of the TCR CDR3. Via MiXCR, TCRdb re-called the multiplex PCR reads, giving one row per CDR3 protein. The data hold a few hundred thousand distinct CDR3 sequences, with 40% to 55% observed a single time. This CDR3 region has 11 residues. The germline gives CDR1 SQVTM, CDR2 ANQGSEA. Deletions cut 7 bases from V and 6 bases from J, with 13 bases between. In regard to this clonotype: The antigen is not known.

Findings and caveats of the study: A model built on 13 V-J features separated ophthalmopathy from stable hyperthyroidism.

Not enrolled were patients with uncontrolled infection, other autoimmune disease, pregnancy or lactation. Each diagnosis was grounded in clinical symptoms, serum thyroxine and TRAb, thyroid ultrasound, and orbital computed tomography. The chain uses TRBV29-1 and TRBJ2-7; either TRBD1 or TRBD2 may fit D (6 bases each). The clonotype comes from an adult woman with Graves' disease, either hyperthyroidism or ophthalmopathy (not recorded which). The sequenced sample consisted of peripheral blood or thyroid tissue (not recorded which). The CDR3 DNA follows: TGCAGCGCCGGGGGCGCGTCCGAGCAGTACTTC. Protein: CSAGGASEQYF.